This TCR beta chain stems from a study of OX40 agonist ivuxolimab in advanced cancers. Germline assignment: CDR1 SGHNT and CDR2 YYREEE (reference sequence). The CDR3 totals 16 residues. V lost 2 bases, J lost 1 base, and 15 bases lay in between. The data were produced by immunoSEQ multiplex PCR, yet TCRdb's version contains in-frame clones alone and is incomplete. This table has about 63,000 clones, nearly 90% appearing once. Material: CD4+ or CD8+ T cells sorted from blood, obtained in a trial of the OX40 agonist ivuxolimab. The chain has TRBV5-4 and TRBJ1-1, with D maybe TRBD1 (5 bases). This clonotype originated in an adult with an advanced solid tumor such as melanoma, head and neck, liver or kidney cancer. The DNA for the CDR3 is TGTGCCAGCAGCTTATCGAGGGGTTTAGGGAACACTGAAGCTTTCTTT. Translated, it gives CASSLSRGLGNTEAFF.